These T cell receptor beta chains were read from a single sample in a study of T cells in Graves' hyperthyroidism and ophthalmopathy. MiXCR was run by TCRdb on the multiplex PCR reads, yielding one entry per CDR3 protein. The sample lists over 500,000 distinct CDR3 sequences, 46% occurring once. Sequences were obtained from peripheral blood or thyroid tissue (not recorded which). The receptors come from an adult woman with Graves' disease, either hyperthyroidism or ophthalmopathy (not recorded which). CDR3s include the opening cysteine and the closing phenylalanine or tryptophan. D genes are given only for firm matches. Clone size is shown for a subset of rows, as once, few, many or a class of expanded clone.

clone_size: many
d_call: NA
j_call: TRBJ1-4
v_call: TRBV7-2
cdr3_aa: CASSLARGVSNEKLFF
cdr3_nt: TGTGCCAGCAGCTTAGCGAGGGGGGTATCGAATGAAAAACTGTTTTTT

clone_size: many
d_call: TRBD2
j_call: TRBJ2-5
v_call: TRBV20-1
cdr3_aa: CSARGTSGSRETQYF
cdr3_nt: TGCAGTGCTAGGGGGACTAGCGGGAGTCGAGAGACCCAGTACTTC

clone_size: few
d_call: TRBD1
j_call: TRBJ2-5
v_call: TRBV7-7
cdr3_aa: CASSAGDRATQYF
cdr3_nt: TGTGCCAGCAGCGCTGGGGACAGGGCGACTCAGTACTTC

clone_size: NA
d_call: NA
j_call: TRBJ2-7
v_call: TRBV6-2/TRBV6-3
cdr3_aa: CASSYPARPNYEQYF
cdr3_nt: TGTGCCAGCAGTTACCCCGCTCGCCCCAACTACGAGCAGTACTTC

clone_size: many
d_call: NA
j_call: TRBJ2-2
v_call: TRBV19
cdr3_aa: CASSAHRQSTGELFF
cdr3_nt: TGTGCCAGTAGTGCCCACCGACAGTCCACCGGGGAGCTGTTTTTT

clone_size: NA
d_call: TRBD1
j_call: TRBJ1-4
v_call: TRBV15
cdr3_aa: CATSRLNRDRGEKLFF
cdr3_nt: TGTGCCACCAGCAGACTAAACCGGGACAGGGGCGAAAAACTGTTTTTT

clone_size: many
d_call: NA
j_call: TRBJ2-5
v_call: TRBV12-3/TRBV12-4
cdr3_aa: CASRPGGEKETQYF
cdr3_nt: TGTGCCAGCAGGCCCGGAGGGGAAAAAGAGACCCAGTACTTC

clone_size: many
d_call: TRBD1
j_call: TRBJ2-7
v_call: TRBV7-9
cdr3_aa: CASSLTGGYEQYF
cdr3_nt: TGTGCCAGCAGCCTGACAGGGGGCTACGAGCAGTACTTC

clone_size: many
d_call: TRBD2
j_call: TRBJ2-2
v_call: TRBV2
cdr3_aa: CASLGLAGNTGELFF
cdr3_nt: TGTGCCAGCCTAGGACTAGCGGGAAACACCGGGGAGCTGTTTTTT

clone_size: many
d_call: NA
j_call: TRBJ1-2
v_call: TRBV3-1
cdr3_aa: CASSQGVDSPYTF
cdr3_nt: TGTGCCAGCAGCCAAGGAGTCGACAGCCCCTACACCTTC

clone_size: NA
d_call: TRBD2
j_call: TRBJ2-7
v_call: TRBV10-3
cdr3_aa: CASSASPGLASTYEQYF
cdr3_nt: TGTGCCAGCAGTGCATCTCCGGGACTAGCGTCTACCTACGAGCAGTACTTC

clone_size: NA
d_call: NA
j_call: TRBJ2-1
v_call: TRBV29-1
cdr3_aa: CSVEDHARYNEQFF
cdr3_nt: TGCAGCGTTGAAGATCATGCCCGTTACAATGAGCAGTTCTTC

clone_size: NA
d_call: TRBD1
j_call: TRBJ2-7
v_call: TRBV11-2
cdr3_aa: CASSFDRGKSYEQYF
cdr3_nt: TGTGCCAGCAGCTTCGACAGGGGAAAAAGCTACGAGCAGTACTTC